These 5 T cell receptor beta chains were sequenced from one sample in a study of cytomegalovirus exposure and HLA in healthy donors. PCR employed 60 Vbeta and 13 Jbeta primers. Here immunoSEQ multiplex PCR was the method, and the copy in TCRdb shows in-frame clones only, minus some. The repertoire includes 60,000 to 85,000 clones, 78% of them detected once, and 1.6% sits in the top ten. The sequencing sample was made of PBMCs. The receptors derive from a man aged 40-55 years in good health and CMV-seronegative.

The chain carries TRBV4-2 and TRBJ2-7, with TRBD2 identical over 12 bases. The germline gives CDR1 LGHNA, CDR2 YNFKEQ. V was clipped by 0 bases and J by 5 bases; unmatched bases: 8. The CDR3 covers 17 residues. The CDR3 spells CASSQDGELAGGNEQYF. CDR3 DNA sequence: TGTGCCAGCAGCCAAGATGGGGAGCTAGCGGGAGGGAACGAGCAGTACTTC.

This chain connects TRBV19 to TRBJ1-5; a possible D gene is TRBD1 (6 bases). The CDR3 is 16 amino acids. Germline loops: CDR1 LNHDA, CDR2 SQIVND (reference sequence). V lost 5 bases, J lost 4 bases, and 18 bases lay in between. The CDR3 bases are TGTGCCAGTAGTTCGGCCGGTACAGGGCTTAATCAGCCCCAGCATTTT. It yields the protein CASSSAGTGLNQPQHF.

V gene TRBV7-2 combines with J gene TRBJ1-1, with D hard to call. V was pared by 1 base and J by 11 bases, with 17 bases between. Germline V gene sequence: CDR1 SGHTA, CDR2 FQGNSA. The CDR3 sequence is 14 residues long. In DNA, the CDR3 is TGTGCCAGCAGCTTAGACAGTCCTTCTCCGTATGCTTTCTTT. It codes for CASSLDSPSPYAFF. Drawing the rest from reference TRBV7-2 and TRBJ1-1, the complete variable domain is GAGVSQSPSNKVTEKGKDVELRCDPISGHTALYWYRQSLGQGLEFLIYFQGNSAPDKSGLPSDRFSAERTGGSVSTLTIQRTQQEDSAVYLCASSLDSPSPYAFFGQGTRLTVV.

V is TRBV4-1 and J is TRBJ2-1; 8 bases are a match to TRBD2. With 0 bases clipped from V and 0 bases from J, the junction kept 10 bases outside the gene matches. The CDR3 runs to 19 residues. From germline, CDR1 is MGHRA and CDR2 YSYEKL. In nucleotides, the CDR3 is TGCGCCAGCAGCCAAGATCTTGAGCGAGCGGGAGACTCCTACAATGAGCAGTTCTTC. Translating gives CASSQDLERAGDSYNEQFF.

The chain combines TRBV6-1 with TRBJ1-4, with a possible D match to TRBD1 (5 bases). The CDR3 extends over 15 amino acids. Germline assignment: CDR1 MNHNS and CDR2 SASEGT. V was cut by 1 base and J by 6 bases, with 12 bases left in between. The CDR3 sequence: CASSEGGTVDEKLFF. The CDR3 nucleotides read TGTGCCAGCAGTGAAGGGGGGACTGTAGATGAAAAACTGTTTTTT.